This T cell receptor beta chain was sequenced during a study of cytomegalovirus exposure and HLA in healthy donors. About the research overall: A data release that came early held about 89 million unique TCRs from HLA-typed donors.

Of note for this clone: No antigen is known for it.

The PCR employed 60 Vbeta primers together with 13 Jbeta primers. Original processing notes: In a later analysis, 70 million to 80 million unique TCR beta chains included roughly 11 million shared by two or more donors. The data were produced by immunoSEQ multiplex PCR, yet TCRdb's version contains in-frame clones alone and is incomplete. V and J calls and clone size are as listed in that table; D and trimming were resolved from the DNA. Of about 160,000 clones listed, almost 80% are singletons. Germline V gene lookup returns CDR1 SGDLS and CDR2 YYNGEE. Between the trimmed V and J ends, which lost 0 bases and 7 bases, there was a span of 17 bases. The CDR3 length is 17 residues. General observations from the study: Donors were assumed by presence/absence analyses to have roughly uniform sequencing depth. It was reported in a later analysis that an Asian-associated ancestry cluster showed fewer N-insertions than the roughly 660-donor mean.

The sequenced sample consisted of PBMCs. The chain joins TRBV9 to TRBJ1-6, with no clear D. The TCR originated in a male donor in good health and CMV-seronegative. The CDR3 is CASSVGSRSVGNSPLHF. CDR3 DNA sequence: TGTGCCAGCAGCGTAGGCTCGAGGTCTGTCGGGAATTCACCCCTCCACTTT.